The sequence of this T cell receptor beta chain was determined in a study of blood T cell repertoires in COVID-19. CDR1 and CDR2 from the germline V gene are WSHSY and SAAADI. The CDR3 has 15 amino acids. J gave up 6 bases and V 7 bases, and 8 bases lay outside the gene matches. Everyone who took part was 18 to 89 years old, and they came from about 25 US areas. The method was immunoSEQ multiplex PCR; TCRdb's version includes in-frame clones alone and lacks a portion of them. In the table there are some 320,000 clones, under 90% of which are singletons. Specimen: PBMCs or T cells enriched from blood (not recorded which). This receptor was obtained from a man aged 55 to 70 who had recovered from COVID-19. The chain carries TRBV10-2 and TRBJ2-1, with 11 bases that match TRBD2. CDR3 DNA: TGCGCCAGCAACGTCGGGACTAGCGGAGCCAATGAGCAGTTCTTC. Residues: CASNVGTSGANEQFF.